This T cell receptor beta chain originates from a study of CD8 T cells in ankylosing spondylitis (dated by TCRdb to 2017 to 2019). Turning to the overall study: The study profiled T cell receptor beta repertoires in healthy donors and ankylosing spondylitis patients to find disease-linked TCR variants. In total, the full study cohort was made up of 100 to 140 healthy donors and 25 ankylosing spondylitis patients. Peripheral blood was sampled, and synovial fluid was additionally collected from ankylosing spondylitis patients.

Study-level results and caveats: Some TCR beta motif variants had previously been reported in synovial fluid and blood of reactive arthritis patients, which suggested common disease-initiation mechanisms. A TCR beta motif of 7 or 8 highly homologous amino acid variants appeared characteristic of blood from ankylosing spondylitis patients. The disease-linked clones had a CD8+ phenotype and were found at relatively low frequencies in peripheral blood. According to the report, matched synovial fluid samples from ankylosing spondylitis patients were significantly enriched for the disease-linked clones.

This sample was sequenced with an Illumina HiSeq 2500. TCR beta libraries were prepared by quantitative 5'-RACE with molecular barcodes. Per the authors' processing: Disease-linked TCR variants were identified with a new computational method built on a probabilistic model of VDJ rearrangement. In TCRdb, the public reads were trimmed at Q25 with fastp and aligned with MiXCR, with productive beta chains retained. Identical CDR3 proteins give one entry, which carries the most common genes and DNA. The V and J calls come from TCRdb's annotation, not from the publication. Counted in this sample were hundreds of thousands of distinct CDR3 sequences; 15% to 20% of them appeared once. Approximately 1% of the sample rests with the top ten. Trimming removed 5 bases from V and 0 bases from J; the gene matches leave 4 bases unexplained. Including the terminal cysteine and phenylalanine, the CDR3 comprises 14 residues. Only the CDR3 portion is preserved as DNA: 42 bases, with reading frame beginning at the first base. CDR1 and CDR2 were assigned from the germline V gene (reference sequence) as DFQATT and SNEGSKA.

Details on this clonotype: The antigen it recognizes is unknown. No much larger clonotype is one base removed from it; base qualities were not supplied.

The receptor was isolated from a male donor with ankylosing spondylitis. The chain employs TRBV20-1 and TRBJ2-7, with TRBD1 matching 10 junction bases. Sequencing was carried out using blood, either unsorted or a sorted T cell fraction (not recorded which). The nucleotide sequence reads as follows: TGCAGTGCTCTGACAGGGGGCCTCTCCTACGAGCAGTACTTC. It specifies CSALTGGLSYEQYF.